The source of this TCR beta chain is a study of spatial heterogeneity in lung cancer. Study-level information: There were, on average, more than 8.5 raw-read appearances for each unique TCR and UMI combination.

The germline V gene has CDR1 SSHAT and CDR2 FNYEAQ (reference sequence). The CDR3 totals 14 residues. As for time point: sample taken at primary tumor resection. The study sequenced unsorted whole RNA from tumor, nontumor lung or frozen PBMC. To note about this clonotype: An end of the junction does not agree with germline; a read error may underlie this.

TCRdb itself ran the 5' RACE reads through MiXCR, one entry per CDR3 protein. This sample carries 40,000 or so distinct CDR3 sequences, 4% to 6% of them seen once, and the ten largest clones take roughly 25%. The material was PBMCs, obtained at surgery. The chain has TRBV7-7 and TRBJ2-3, with a tentative D call TRBD2 (5 bases). The sequence derives from a female donor with early-stage non-small cell lung cancer. CDR3 bases: TGTGCTAGCAGCTTAGAGGGTACGCAGGATACGCAGTATTTT. Its translation: CASSLEGTQDTQYF.